This TCR beta chain was recovered during a study of cytomegalovirus exposure and HLA in healthy donors. Study in general: Researchers previously reported finding 100 million or so unique TCR beta sequences from approximately 190 million T cells.

The PCR was carried out with 60 Vbeta primers and 13 Jbeta primers. Using immunoSEQ multiplex PCR, the repertoire was profiled, and TCRdb retains in-frame clones only, with some absent. The repertoire has some 190,000 clones, 75% to 80% of them found once; the top ten carry over 2%. What was sequenced was PBMCs. This TCR came from a woman aged 25 to 39 in good health and CMV-seropositive.

The CDR3 here is CASSLNSWQRGKTGELFF. CDR3 DNA sequence: TGTGCCAGCAGCTTAAACAGCTGGCAGCGGGGGAAGACCGGGGAGCTGTTTTTT. The genes are TRBV7-9 and TRBJ2-2, with 8 bases fitting TRBD2. The germline CDR1 and CDR2 sequences are SEHNR and FQNEAQ (reference sequence). The CDR3 totals 18 residues. After removal of 2 bases from V and 5 bases from J, the junction contained 13 bases not matched to a gene.